Below, one T cell receptor beta chain is given with its context. Its antigen is as yet unknown. The TCR beta CDR3 regions underwent amplification using RNA transcripts as the source. A set of HTBI primers served as the primers for a first-round RT-PCR of the TCR CDR3. TCRdb re-derived calls from the multiplex PCR reads in MiXCR, one entry per CDR3 protein. The table includes more than 300,000 distinct CDR3 sequences, approximately 14% detected once. The data belong to a study of T cells in Graves' hyperthyroidism and ophthalmopathy. General study points: In blood, most of the thyroid clonotypes expanded above 0.001 were also present.

Absence of ophthalmopathy progression within 18 months defined stable Graves' hyperthyroidism. Extraction of PBMCs used 10 ml of fresh peripheral blood. Sample: blood. The TCR originated in a woman between 25 and 40 years old with Graves' hyperthyroidism.

CDR3 in amino acids: CSVRLMNTEAFF. Written as DNA, the CDR3 is TGCAGCGTTCGGCTTATGAACACTGAAGCTTTCTTT. The chain is built from TRBV29-1 and TRBJ1-1; D not resolved. Deletions cut 5 bases from V and 0 bases from J, with 7 bases between. CDR1 SQVTM and CDR2 ANQGSEA come from the germline V gene. The CDR3 totals 12 residues. Using reference TRBV29-1 and TRBJ1-1 for the parts outside the CDR3, the full variable domain is SAVISQKPSRDICQRGTSLTIQCQVDSQVTMMFWYRQQPGQSLTLIATANQGSEATYESGFVIDKFPISRPNLTFSTLTVSNMSPEDSSIYLCSVRLMNTEAFFGQGTRLTVV.